Shown below are 30 T cell receptor beta chains from a single sample sequenced in a study of CD8 T cells in ankylosing spondylitis. TCRdb used MiXCR to reprocess the 5' RACE reads, holding one entry per CDR3 protein. The profile shows around 340,000 distinct CDR3 sequences, 20% of them singletons. Material: blood, either unsorted or a sorted T cell fraction (not recorded which). Source of these receptors: a male donor with ankylosing spondylitis or in good health (not recorded which).

V is TRBV6-5 and J is TRBJ2-7; 7 positions agree with TRBD1. Germline CDR1 reads MNHEY; CDR2 reads SVGAGI. The CDR3 loop spans 15 amino acids. Trimming at V came to 4 bases and at J to 7 bases, leaving 13 bases not matched to a gene. CDR3 loop: CASSLTGTVSQEQYF. CDR3 nucleotides: TGTGCCAGCAGTTTGACCGGGACAGTAAGCCAAGAGCAGTACTTC.

V and J are TRBV11-2 and TRBJ2-5; D is possibly TRBD1 (6 bases). V was cut by 2 bases and J by 1 base, with 23 bases left in between. The CDR3 extends over 19 amino acids. From germline, CDR1 is SGHAT and CDR2 FQNNGV. In DNA, the CDR3 is TGTGCCAGCAGCTTATCCCCATTACAGGGAAGAGAAGCCCAAGAGACCCAGTACTTC. It specifies CASSLSPLQGREAQETQYF.

This clonotype has just a few counts. The chain carries TRBV20-1 and TRBJ2-7, with 9 bases identical to TRBD2. The CDR3 contains 15 residues. Germline V CDR1 and CDR2: DFQATT, SNEGSKA (reference sequence). The ends lost 5 bases at V and 4 bases at J; junction bases unmatched: 12. CDR3: CSAEGRGGFRYEQYF. Written as DNA, the CDR3 is TGCAGTGCTGAGGGGCGGGGGGGCTTTAGATACGAGCAGTACTTC.

This clonotype was found a few times. The V call is TRBV7-8, the J call TRBJ2-3; D uncertain. Germline V gives CDR1 SGHVS, CDR2 FQNEAQ. The CDR3 totals 14 residues. Trimming stripped 0 bases from V and 4 bases from J, with 8 bases between. CDR3 residues: CASSLARVADTQYF. The CDR3 nucleotides read TGTGCCAGCAGCTTAGCTAGAGTTGCAGATACGCAGTATTTT.

This clonotype was recorded a few times. This rearrangement joins TRBV20-1 to TRBJ2-5, with TRBD2 as a possible D gene (6 bases). This CDR3 has 14 amino acids. The V and J ends lost 0 bases and 3 bases respectively, with 11 bases between them. CDR1 DFQATT and CDR2 SNEGSKA come from the germline V gene (reference sequence). The CDR3 protein is CSARDLGGEETQYF. In DNA, the CDR3 is TGCAGTGCTAGAGATCTCGGCGGGGAAGAGACCCAGTACTTC.

This chain links TRBV5-6 with TRBJ2-3; D is unclear. From germline, CDR1 is SGHDT and CDR2 YYEEEE. Deletions cut 4 bases from V and 4 bases from J, with 10 bases between. The CDR3 has 13 residues. For the CDR3, the DNA is TGTGCCAGCAGCCGGGCGGCCCCAGATACGCAGTATTTT. Its translation is CASSRAAPDTQYF.

CDR3 DNA: TGTGCCAGCAGAAGGGGCCTGGATGCCCCCTACGAGCAGTACTTC. Translation gives CASRRGLDAPYEQYF. The chain recombines TRBV11-2 with TRBJ2-7; D is possibly TRBD1 (5 bases). Germline V gene data show CDR1 as SGHAT and CDR2 as FQNNGV. CDR3 length: 15 amino acids. With 6 bases removed from V and 2 bases from J, the gap between germline ends came to 17 bases.

This clonotype has just a few counts. The genes are TRBV9 and TRBJ2-3; 8 bases agree with TRBD2. Per the germline V gene, CDR1 is SGDLS and CDR2 is YYNGEE. The CDR3 length is 17 residues. V was clipped by 3 bases and J by 2 bases; unmatched bases: 11. Here the CDR3 DNA reads TGTGCCAGCAGCGCCCAGCCCCTAGCGGGCCACACAGATACGCAGTATTTT. It encodes CASSAQPLAGHTDTQYF.

The sample holds many counts of this clonotype. V and J are TRBV12-3 or TRBV12-4 and TRBJ2-7; D remains ambiguous. CDR3 length equals 12 residues. The V and J ends lost 6 bases and 3 bases respectively, with 9 bases between them. The CDR3 nucleotides are TGTGCCAGCAGCCCGGCAGGCTACGAGCAGTACTTC. As protein: CASSPAGYEQYF.

This clonotype was recorded at least ten times. V gene TRBV12-3 or TRBV12-4 combines with J gene TRBJ1-1, with D hard to call. This CDR3 has 14 amino acids. V was cut by 5 bases and J by 2 bases, with 12 bases left in between. The chain's CDR3 is CASSQMTVNTEAFF. CDR3 nucleotide sequence: TGTGCCAGCAGTCAAATGACGGTTAACACTGAAGCTTTCTTT.

The CDR3 spells CASSPMGDQETQYF. In nucleotides, the CDR3 is TGTGCCAGCAGTCCCATGGGAGACCAAGAGACCCAGTACTTC. The chain combines TRBV27 with TRBJ2-5; possible D gene TRBD2, 5 bases. The CDR3 runs to 14 residues. CDR1 MNHEY and CDR2 SMNVEV come from the germline V gene (reference sequence). V shed 5 bases and J shed 0 bases, with 10 bases lying between them.

CDR3 in amino acids: CASSPPGQVYNEQFF. The CDR3 region has the DNA TGTGCCAGCAGCCCCCCGGGACAGGTATACAATGAGCAGTTCTTC. The rearrangement joins TRBV7-9 to TRBJ2-1; 8 positions match TRBD1. Germline-derived CDR1 and CDR2 are SEHNR and FQNEAQ (reference sequence). The V gene end was trimmed by 5 bases and the J gene end by 4 bases; junction bases not matched to a gene: 7. CDR3 length: 15 amino acids.

V gene TRBV11-2 combines with J gene TRBJ2-6; D could derive from TRBD1 or TRBD2 (5 bases each). Trimming took 6 bases from V and 0 from J, leaving 15 bases between them. CDR3 size: 17 residues. CDR1 and CDR2 (germline): SGHAT, FQNNGV. CDR3 sequence (DNA): TGTGCCAGCAGTTTGACCGGGACGGTCTCTGGGGCCAACGTCCTGACTTTC. Protein product: CASSLTGTVSGANVLTF.

This clonotype was seen only a few times. This chain uses TRBV20-1 with TRBJ2-1; a possible D gene is TRBD2 (5 bases). This CDR3 spans 15 amino acids. Germline V gene data show CDR1 as DFQATT and CDR2 as SNEGSKA (reference sequence). V was cut by 3 bases and J by 4 bases, with 16 bases left in between. The CDR3 region has the DNA TGCAGTGCTAGGGTGTCCCTCACGGGGTACAATGAGCAGTTCTTC. This codes for CSARVSLTGYNEQFF.

This clonotype appeared a few times. The gene calls are TRBV28 and TRBJ2-7; tentatively, D is TRBD1 (6 bases). V was shortened by 2 bases and J by 2 bases, with 10 bases between the two germline ends. The length of the CDR3 is 14 residues. Germline loops: CDR1 MDHEN, CDR2 SYDVKM. CDR3 coding DNA: TGTGCCAGCAGTTTAGTACAGGGAACCTACGAGCAGTACTTC. Protein product: CASSLVQGTYEQYF.

This clonotype has more than one count but fewer than ten. The V call is TRBV20-1, the J call TRBJ1-2, with D perhaps TRBD1 (5 bases). Trimming cost V 5 bases and J 4 bases, with 11 bases left between them. Germline V gene lookup returns CDR1 DFQATT and CDR2 SNEGSKA (reference sequence). The CDR3 loop spans 12 amino acids. DNA for the CDR3: TGCAGTGCTGGGGACGCCGCCTATGGCTACACCTTC. This encodes CSAGDAAYGYTF.

This clonotype was seen a handful of times. The chain recombines TRBV5-4 with TRBJ2-7, with no clear D. V dropped 5 bases and J dropped 7 bases, with 16 bases sitting between them. The CDR3 runs 13 residues. Germline V gene data show CDR1 as SGHNT and CDR2 as YYREEE (reference sequence). CDR3 protein: CASRKDGRLEQYF. The DNA for the CDR3 is TGTGCCAGCAGGAAGGACGGCCGCCTGGAGCAGTACTTC.

This clonotype was counted many times. The genes are TRBV20-1 and TRBJ2-3; no definite D call. Germline CDR1 DFQATT, CDR2 SNEGSKA (reference sequence). The CDR3 covers 13 residues. The V gene lost 3 bases and the J gene lost 0 bases, with 7 bases spanning the gap. This CDR3 reads CSASSSSTDTQYF. The CDR3, as DNA: TGCAGTGCTAGCTCATCAAGCACAGATACGCAGTATTTT.

This chain uses TRBV6-1 with TRBJ2-5; D gene unclear. CDR3 length: 15 residues. V shed 6 bases and J shed 1 base, with 15 bases lying between them. CDR1 is MNHNS, CDR2 SASEGT, per germline. For the CDR3, the DNA is TGTGCCAGCAGCCTCTCGGGCTACTTCCAAGAGACCCAGTACTTC. Amino acid sequence: CASSLSGYFQETQYF.

This clonotype was found a few times. This rearrangement joins TRBV5-6 to TRBJ2-1; D is ambiguous. CDR1 is SGHDT, CDR2 YYEEEE, per germline. This CDR3 is built from 13 residues. With 2 bases removed from V and 7 bases from J, the gap between germline ends came to 10 bases. The CDR3 sequence: CASSLRLPNEQFF. CDR3 nucleotide sequence: TGTGCCAGCAGCTTAAGGTTACCGAATGAGCAGTTCTTC.

This clonotype was observed a few times. CDR3 sequence (DNA): TGTGCCAGCAGTTTTAGATGGACAGGGTCCTACGAGCAGTACTTC. Translated: CASSFRWTGSYEQYF. The chain combines TRBV6-2 or TRBV6-3 with TRBJ2-7; 8 nucleotides line up with TRBD1. The CDR3 has 15 amino acids. V gave up 4 bases and J gave up 1 base; unmatched junction bases: 6. Germline loops: CDR1 MNHEY, CDR2 SVGEGT.

The chain carries TRBV20-1 and TRBJ2-7; 7 nucleotides line up with TRBD1. V gave up 5 bases and J gave up 2 bases; unmatched junction bases: 9. Germline CDR1 and CDR2: DFQATT and SNEGSKA (reference sequence). The CDR3 is 14 residues long. CDR3 loop: CSAGDRERTYEQYF. The CDR3 nucleotides read TGCAGTGCTGGCGACAGGGAACGGACCTACGAGCAGTACTTC.

The V gene is TRBV10-3, the J gene TRBJ1-1; no clear D. With 7 bases removed from V and 4 bases from J, the gap between germline ends came to 13 bases. The CDR3 contains 13 residues. Germline V gives CDR1 ENHRY, CDR2 SYGVKD. This chain's CDR3 is CAITPGSATEAFF. Written as DNA, the CDR3 is TGTGCCATCACTCCGGGCTCCGCCACTGAAGCTTTCTTT.

The rearrangement uses TRBV27 and TRBJ2-7; D may correspond to TRBD1 or TRBD2 (5 bases each). This CDR3 is built from 14 residues. V dropped 6 bases and J dropped 2 bases, with 14 bases sitting between them. Germline V gene lookup returns CDR1 MNHEY and CDR2 SMNVEV (reference sequence). The CDR3: CASSPRGAPYEQYF. DNA for the CDR3: TGTGCCAGCAGCCCCCGAGGGGCCCCCTACGAGCAGTACTTC.

The chain employs TRBV3-1 and TRBJ2-5; either TRBD1 or TRBD2 may fit D (5 bases each). The CDR3 totals 15 residues. V was clipped by 4 bases and J by 1 base, with 13 bases between them. From germline, CDR1 is LGHDT and CDR2 YNNKEL (reference sequence). This CDR3 is CASSPPRGFQETQYF. The CDR3 DNA reads TGTGCCAGCAGCCCCCCGAGGGGCTTCCAAGAGACCCAGTACTTC.

This clonotype appeared a few times. The genes are TRBV9 and TRBJ2-5, with 7 positions matching TRBD2. This CDR3 is built from 15 residues. Trimming took 1 base from V and 2 from J; bases not matched to a gene: 5. From germline, CDR1 is SGDLS and CDR2 YYNGEE. DNA of the CDR3: TGTGCCAGCAGCGTAACCGAGCGGGAACAAGAGACCCAGTACTTC. Its protein is CASSVTEREQETQYF.

The sample holds a few counts of this clonotype. V is TRBV4-1 and J is TRBJ2-3; 10 bases align to TRBD2. The J segment lost 2 bases and the V segment lost 1 base, leaving 6 bases of the junction unmatched. The germline gives CDR1 MGHRA, CDR2 YSYEKL. This CDR3 is 17 amino acids long. DNA of the CDR3: TGCGCCAGCAGCCAAGGGGTTAGCGGGGGGCTCACAGATACGCAGTATTTT. This encodes CASSQGVSGGLTDTQYF.

The chain recombines TRBV6-6 with TRBJ2-1; the D is unclear. The V gene's germline CDR1 is MNHNY and CDR2 SVGAGI (reference sequence). The CDR3 sequence is 13 residues long. V was shortened by 4 bases and J by 6 bases, with 10 bases between the two germline ends. This chain's CDR3 is CASSSNPFNEQFF. CDR3 bases: TGTGCCAGCAGTTCGAATCCATTCAATGAGCAGTTCTTC.

This CDR3 is CSVNTGAGEFF. CDR3 coding DNA: TGCAGCGTTAATACAGGGGCCGGGGAGTTCTTC. The chain has TRBV29-1 and TRBJ2-1, with 7 positions matching TRBD1. The germline CDR1 and CDR2 sequences are SQVTM and ANQGSEA. The V segment lost 5 bases and the J segment 14 bases; nucleotides outside the gene matches: 9. This CDR3 comprises 11 residues.

This chain joins TRBV7-9 and TRBJ2-2; D not certain. This CDR3 contains 15 residues. V was trimmed by 4 bases and J by 3 bases, leaving 12 bases between them. Germline V lookup: CDR1 SEHNR, CDR2 FQNEAQ (reference sequence). CDR3 DNA sequence: TGTGCCAGCAGCTCTTGGGTCCGCGACACCGGGGAGCTGTTTTTT. It encodes CASSSWVRDTGELFF.